This TCR beta chain emerged from a study of T cell responses to AZD1222 COVID-19 vaccine (dated by TCRdb to the early 2020s). Looking at the study overall: AZD1222 recipients with second doses at about 4 weeks or about 12 weeks were pooled, because spike-specific TCR depth and breadth did not differ between schedules. TCR sequencing was performed for roughly 250 trial participants, of whom approximately 200 were given two doses of AZD1222 and some 25 were given two doses of MenACWY control vaccine. Trial participants were enrolled by age into 18-55, 56-69 and 70-plus year subgroups, with around 150, 28 and 57 TCR-sequenced participants respectively. Study-level results and caveats: Because no day 14 peak-response samples were available, repertoires were characterized only after the peak T cell response. Participants were mostly white British, with more females than males. The authors suggested clonal diversity may have been underestimated. Vaccine-associated CD4 TCRs spanned the whole spike protein, with dominant responses in regions 160-218 and 743-854. After two AZD1222 doses, spike-specific TCR breadth and depth were significantly higher than at day 0 and than in MenACWY recipients. Only 5 to 7 AZD1222 recipients were SARS-CoV-2 seropositive at baseline, limiting conclusions about previously exposed vaccinees. The 56-69-year group was small, and its depth increase did not reach significance, likely because of low power. Epitopes outside the regions mutated in the B.1.351 and B.1.1.7 variants were reportedly recognized by nearly half of the unique spike-specific TCRs.

With regard to this clone: Its antigen is not yet known. The sample holds no much larger clone one base away, and base qualities are not on file.

The CDR3 regions of human TCRbeta chains were analyzed by immunosequencing. The study's own analysis went as follows. TCRs in the repertoires were matched against a reference library of SARS-CoV-2-specific TCRs that had been generated with the MIRA antigen-specificity platform. Breadth was defined as the fraction of unique TCRs that were SARS-CoV-2-associated. Depth was defined as the fraction of total T cells that were SARS-CoV-2-associated. Using the MIRA data, every spike-specific TCR was mapped to the spike region that the TCR reacted to and assigned to either a CD4 or a CD8 class. Log10-transformed breadth and depth values were compared by one-way ANOVA with Sidak's multiple comparisons tests. This is the immuneACCESS table as TCRdb keeps it, with only in-frame sequences that have V and J called. A part of the clones is gone; compared with another copy, unresolved V genes explain less than half, and the rest is unexplained. V and J calls and clone size are as listed in that table; D and trimming were resolved from the DNA. The sample records 90,000 to 150,000 clones, about 90% of which are singletons. The ten largest clonotypes hold 5.4% of the sample.

The sample's time point label, in plain terms: baseline before first vaccination. Samples from vaccinated people were obtained from the UK trials COV001 and COV002, which included a single-blind randomized controlled phase 2/3 trial of AZD1222 (ChAdOx1 nCoV-19) in healthy adults. For TCRbeta chain sequencing, PBMC samples from trial participants were taken at day 0 and at day 28 after the second dose. The CDR3 runs 13 amino acids, cysteine and phenylalanine included. The entry retains the CDR3 DNA only, 39 bases that are in frame from base 1. V was cut back by 4 bases and J by 3 bases, leaving a gap of 7 bases between them.

The rearrangement combines TRBV12-3 or TRBV12-4 with TRBJ1-5; possibly the D gene is TRBD1, per 6 matching bases. The specimen was peripheral blood, collected on day 0 of AZD1222 vaccination. This TCR was sampled from an adult in good health. The nucleotide sequence is given as TGTGCCAGCAGTTCAGGGGCCAATCAGCCCCAGCATTTT. This yields the protein CASSSGANQPQHF.